This T cell receptor (beta chain) was found in a study of metastatic and nonmetastatic thyroid tumors. Study-level background: For malignant and benign thyroid patients, tumor or nodule tissue and blood were the sources whose repertoires were compared. Study findings and constraints: Malignant thyroid tumors reportedly exceeded benign nodules significantly in TCR beta diversity, with the difference appearing in blood and tumor.

The CDR3 is 14 amino acids. Trimming stripped 2 bases from V and 1 base from J, with 7 bases between. Germline loops: CDR1 MNHEY, CDR2 SVGEGT. Every patient underwent thyroid surgery untreated. In this sample, this clone turned up many times. What it binds is not known. Original methodology: A distant-metastasis classifier for papillary thyroid cancer was built using CDR3 differences across clinicopathological groups. TCRdb re-called clones via MiXCR from the PCR reads. TCRdb's processing, not the study's, gives the V and J calls here. This sample has some 40,000 clones, with around 18% found just once.

Source material: tumor tissue. The sequence came from a female donor with papillary thyroid cancer or a benign thyroid nodule (not recorded which). Some clones in this sample may be carry-over from other donors' samples. The chain has TRBV6-2 or TRBV6-3 and TRBJ2-3; D not certain. The CDR3 spells CASSYTLGTDTQYF. The CDR3 bases are TGTGCCAGCAGTTACACCTTGGGCACAGATACGCAGTATTTT.